The 5 T cell receptor beta chains in this list originate from one sample, sequenced in a study of cytomegalovirus exposure and HLA in healthy donors. The PCR ran on 60 Vbeta and 13 Jbeta primers. Libraries were prepared by immunoSEQ multiplex PCR; TCRdb keeps only in-frame clonotypes and omits some of them. In the table there are some 150,000 clones, approximately 80% of which are singletons. Sequencing was carried out using PBMCs. These receptors all come from a male donor in good health and CMV-seronegative.

J is TRBJ2-7 and V is TRBV29-1; no firm D call. This CDR3 has 12 amino acids. The V and J ends lost 1 base and 2 bases respectively, with 6 bases between them. CDR1 and CDR2 (germline): SQVTM, ANQGSEA. CDR3 sequence: CSVEAGAYEQYF. The DNA for the CDR3 is TGCAGCGTTGAAGCCGGAGCCTACGAGCAGTACTTC.

The rearrangement uses TRBV5-4 and TRBJ1-5, with no clear D. CDR1 is SGHNT and CDR2 is YYREEE in the germline V gene (reference sequence). The CDR3 sequence is 14 residues long. Trimming took off 0 bases at V and 0 bases at J, with 4 bases between the two ends. As DNA, the CDR3 is TGTGCCAGCAGCTTGGACGGTAGCAATCAGCCCCAGCATTTT. Translation gives CASSLDGSNQPQHF.

The chain links TRBV7-2 to TRBJ2-5; 10 bases match TRBD1. This CDR3 is built from 15 residues. CDR1 and CDR2 (germline): SGHTA, FQGNSA. V gave up 1 base and J gave up 5 bases; unmatched junction bases: 4. The CDR3 protein is CASSLVWTGGETQYF. CDR3 coding DNA: TGTGCCAGCAGCTTAGTTTGGACAGGGGGTGAGACCCAGTACTTC.

The gene calls are TRBV7-2 and TRBJ2-7; 7 bases line up with TRBD2. The CDR3 sequence is 12 residues long. The V and J ends lost 1 base and 11 bases, in that order; junction bases with no gene match: 5. Germline V gives CDR1 SGHTA, CDR2 FQGNSA. CDR3 amino acids: CASSLEVGGKYF. The CDR3 DNA sequence: TGTGCCAGCAGCTTAGAGGTGGGGGGGAAGTACTTC. Full variable domain (outside the CDR3, taken from reference TRBV7-2 and TRBJ2-7): GAGVSQSPSNKVTEKGKDVELRCDPISGHTALYWYRQSLGQGLEFLIYFQGNSAPDKSGLPSDRFSAERTGGSVSTLTIQRTQQEDSAVYLCASSLEVGGKYFGPGTRLTVT.

V and J are TRBV2 and TRBJ2-1, with TRBD1 as a possible D gene (6 bases). Germline CDR1 and CDR2: SNHLY and FYNNEI. V shed 6 bases and J shed 4 bases, with 13 bases lying between them. The CDR3 contains 14 residues. CDR3 in amino acids: CASRVHTGYNEQFF. CDR3 in DNA: TGTGCCAGCAGGGTACATACAGGGTACAATGAGCAGTTCTTC. The full variable domain, with the rest looked up from reference TRBV2 and TRBJ2-1, is EPEVTQTPSHQVTQMGQEVILRCVPISNHLYFYWYRQILGQKVEFLVSFYNNEISEKSEIFDDQFSVERPDGSNFTLKIRSTKLEDSAMYFCASRVHTGYNEQFFGPGTRLTVL.